Shown below are 12 T cell receptor beta chains from a single sample sequenced in a study of cytomegalovirus exposure and HLA in healthy donors. Produced via immunoSEQ multiplex PCR; TCRdb's table is partial and in-frame only. The sample contains about 140,000 clones, approximately 94% of which appear only once. Sequencing used PBMCs. Source of these receptors: a man aged 18 to 29 in good health and CMV-seropositive.

The chain links TRBV6-5 to TRBJ2-7, with no clear D. Trimming took off 6 bases at V and 0 bases at J, with 12 bases between the two ends. The CDR3 consists of 14 residues. CDR1 and CDR2 from the germline V gene are MNHEY and SVGAGI. CDR3 in DNA: TGTGCCAGCAGCCTCGCGGCCGACTCCTACGAGCAGTACTTC. Residues: CASSLAADSYEQYF.

About this clone itself: Other DNA sequences in this sample translate to the same CDR3. V is TRBV27 and J is TRBJ2-7, with D perhaps TRBD1 (5 bases). With 6 bases removed from V and 0 bases from J, the gap between germline ends came to 9 bases. The CDR3 is made up of 13 amino acids. The V gene's germline CDR1 is MNHEY and CDR2 SMNVEV (reference sequence). The CDR3 DNA sequence: TGTGCCAGCAGACAGACAGTCTCCTACGAGCAGTACTTC. This translates into CASRQTVSYEQYF.

The chain combines TRBV11-1 with TRBJ1-1; 7 bases align to TRBD1. The CDR3 loop spans 15 amino acids. Germline CDR1 is SGHAT and CDR2 is FQDESV (reference sequence). J gave up 2 bases and V 1 base, and 4 bases lay outside the gene matches. CDR3 amino acids: CASSLDGTVNTEAFF. The CDR3 DNA is TGTGCCAGCAGCTTAGACGGGACAGTCAACACTGAAGCTTTCTTT.

The genes are TRBV2 and TRBJ1-1; D gene unclear. CDR3 size: 13 residues. The V end lost 6 bases, the J end lost 9 bases, and 17 bases lay between the germline ends. Per germline, CDR1 SNHLY and CDR2 FYNNEI. In nucleotides, the CDR3 is TGTGCCAGCAGGGCCGGGGTTTGGGAAAAAGCTTTCTTT. Translated: CASRAGVWEKAFF. Full variable domain (outside the CDR3, taken from reference TRBV2 and TRBJ1-1): EPEVTQTPSHQVTQMGQEVILRCVPISNHLYFYWYRQILGQKVEFLVSFYNNEISEKSEIFDDQFSVERPDGSNFTLKIRSTKLEDSAMYFCASRAGVWEKAFFGQGTRLTVV.

The chain is built from TRBV6-1 and TRBJ1-5; D remains unclear. Germline loops: CDR1 MNHNS, CDR2 SASEGT. Trimming pared 4 bases from V and 6 bases from J, leaving 13 bases between. This CDR3 comprises 14 residues. Here the CDR3 DNA reads TGTGCCAGCAGTGTGGAGCTGTTCGCTCAGCCCCAGCATTTT. Its protein product is CASSVELFAQPQHF.

The J gene is TRBJ2-5, the V gene TRBV4-2, with 8 bases aligning to TRBD1. The CDR3 contains 15 residues. Unmatched junction bases numbered 8, after V lost 4 bases and J lost 4 bases. From germline, CDR1 is LGHNA and CDR2 YNFKEQ. CDR3 residues: CASSPRTGRGETQYF. Written as DNA, the CDR3 is TGTGCCAGCAGCCCACGGACAGGGCGCGGAGAGACCCAGTACTTC.

This sequence joins TRBV5-4 and TRBJ2-7, with D tentatively TRBD1 (5 bases). Germline CDR1 SGHNT, CDR2 YYREEE (reference sequence). CDR3 length equals 17 residues. V shed 0 bases and J shed 0 bases, with 16 bases lying between them. CDR3 DNA sequence: TGTGCCAGCAGCTTGGGGCCCGGACAAACCTCCTCCTACGAGCAGTACTTC. It translates to CASSLGPGQTSSYEQYF.

This chain links TRBV28 with TRBJ2-7; 7 bases agree with TRBD1. Looked up from germline, CDR1 is MDHEN and CDR2 is SYDVKM. Unmatched junction bases numbered 8, after V lost 7 bases and J lost 2 bases. The CDR3 has 14 residues. CDR3 sequence: CASMDRFPPYEQYF. The CDR3 DNA reads as TGTGCCAGCATGGACAGGTTTCCCCCCTACGAGCAGTACTTC.

The chain couples TRBV25-1 to TRBJ1-2; 7 bases line up with TRBD1. The CDR3 extends over 14 amino acids. V trimming: 5 bases; J trimming: 1 base; junction bases outside the gene matches: 4. Looked up from germline, CDR1 is MGHDK and CDR2 is SYGVNS. The CDR3 protein is CASSTQGVNYGYTF. CDR3 sequence (DNA): TGTGCCAGCAGTACCCAGGGGGTTAACTATGGCTACACCTTC.

The chain combines TRBV28 with TRBJ2-2; D might be TRBD2 (7 bases). The CDR3 is made up of 13 amino acids. The germline V and J ends were trimmed by 5 bases and 6 bases, with 10 bases remaining between them. Germline V CDR1 and CDR2: MDHEN, SYDVKM. Here the CDR3 reads CASSGGGPGELFF. CDR3 sequence (DNA): TGTGCCAGCAGTGGGGGGGGCCCCGGGGAGCTGTTTTTT.

The genes are TRBV4-1 and TRBJ2-5; D is possibly TRBD1 (6 bases). V shed 3 bases and J shed 4 bases, with 9 bases lying between them. The germline V gene encodes CDR1 MGHRA and CDR2 YSYEKL. The CDR3 sequence is 13 residues long. In nucleotides, the CDR3 is TGCGCCAGCAGCCAGATACAGGGAGAGACCCAGTACTTC. The encoded protein is CASSQIQGETQYF.

V gene TRBV29-1 combines with J gene TRBJ2-1; TRBD1 aligns across 9 bases. The V gene end was trimmed by 6 bases and the J gene end by 5 bases; junction bases not matched to a gene: 8. Germline CDR1 is SQVTM and CDR2 is ANQGSEA. The CDR3 sequence is 14 residues long. The CDR3 loop is CSVIQGALDNEQFF. The DNA of the CDR3 is TGCAGCGTGATACAGGGGGCTTTGGACAATGAGCAGTTCTTC.